This passage covers 28 T cell receptor beta chains from one sample sequenced in a study of vaccination effects on CD4 cells after COVID-19. Libraries were prepared by immunoSEQ multiplex PCR; TCRdb keeps only in-frame clonotypes and omits some of them. The profile shows about 74,000 clones, 60% to 80% of them singletons. No cognate antigen is known for these TCRs. Following 10 days of culture, CD4+ T cells were isolated. Sequences were derived from CD4+ T cells from PBMCs cultured without peptide, sampled before COVID-19 vaccination. The receptors shown here come from a human donor who received a COVID-19 vaccine.

The CDR3 coding sequence is TGTGCCAGCAGTGACCCCAAGGGCTCCTACAATGAGCAGTTCTTC. Amino acids: CASSDPKGSYNEQFF. This sequence joins TRBV25-1 and TRBJ2-1, with D hard to call. This CDR3 has 15 amino acids. Trimming pared 3 bases from V and 0 bases from J, leaving 9 bases between. Germline V gene data show CDR1 as MGHDK and CDR2 as SYGVNS.

The J gene is TRBJ2-3, the V gene TRBV27, with a possible D match to TRBD1 (6 bases). In germline, CDR1 is MNHEY, CDR2 SMNVEV (reference sequence). The CDR3 spans 14 residues. Trimming left V 8 bases short and J 0 bases short, with 12 bases between. The CDR3 sequence is CASRNRVSTDTQYF. The CDR3 nucleotides read TGTGCCAGCCGAAACAGGGTGAGCACAGATACGCAGTATTTT.

The chain joins TRBV5-1 to TRBJ2-2; the D gene is possibly TRBD2 (7 bases). Deletions cut 2 bases from V and 0 bases from J, with 17 bases between. Germline CDR1 is SGHRS and CDR2 is YFSETQ. The CDR3 length is 18 residues. The CDR3 sequence: CASSLRGASATNTGELFF. For the CDR3, the DNA is TGCGCCAGCAGCTTACGGGGGGCTAGCGCCACGAACACCGGGGAGCTGTTTTTT.

The chain carries TRBV9 and TRBJ1-4; 7 nucleotides agree with TRBD1. This CDR3 contains 15 residues. V gave up 3 bases and J gave up 7 bases; unmatched junction bases: 9. Germline assignment: CDR1 SGDLS and CDR2 YYNGEE. CDR3 amino acids: CASSGSAGGGEKLFF. Written as DNA, the CDR3 is TGTGCCAGCAGCGGCTCGGCAGGGGGAGGTGAAAAACTGTTTTTT. The full variable domain, rest sourced from reference TRBV9 and TRBJ1-4, is DSGVTQTPKHLITATGQRVTLRCSPRSGDLSVYWYQQSLDQGLQFLIQYYNGEERAKGNILERFSAQQFPDLHSELNLSSLELGDSALYFCASSGSAGGGEKLFFGSGTQLSVL.

The sample holds a few counts of this clone. The chain is built from TRBV4-1 and TRBJ1-6; D gene ambiguous. This CDR3 is built from 15 residues. V was clipped by 4 bases and J by 7 bases, with 14 bases between them. In germline, CDR1 is MGHRA, CDR2 YSYEKL. CDR3 sequence reads: CASSPAGQRNSPLHF. CDR3 DNA: TGCGCCAGCAGCCCGGCCGGGCAAAGAAATTCACCCCTCCACTTT.

V is TRBV9 and J is TRBJ2-2; D remains ambiguous. The V gene lost 0 bases and the J gene lost 3 bases, with 12 bases spanning the gap. Germline CDR1 SGDLS, CDR2 YYNGEE. The CDR3 loop spans 16 amino acids. CDR3 nucleotides: TGTGCCAGCAGCGTAGATCAGGTTCCCGACACCGGGGAGCTGTTTTTT. Translating it yields CASSVDQVPDTGELFF.

CDR3 bases: TGTGCCAGCAGTTATGACATCTCTGGGGCCAACGTCCTGACTTTC. It encodes CASSYDISGANVLTF. The J gene is TRBJ2-6, the V gene TRBV6-5; no reliable D call. Germline V CDR1 and CDR2: MNHEY, SVGAGI. This CDR3 comprises 15 residues. Between the trimmed V and J ends, which lost 3 bases and 0 bases, there was a span of 6 bases.

V and J are TRBV4-2 and TRBJ1-1; maybe TRBD1 (5 bases). Trimming took off 0 bases at V and 7 bases at J, with 18 bases between the two ends. CDR3 size: 16 residues. In germline, CDR1 is LGHNA, CDR2 YNFKEQ. The CDR3 here is CASSQETGTRFSEAFF. The CDR3 region has the DNA TGTGCCAGCAGCCAAGAGACCGGGACGCGCTTCAGTGAAGCTTTCTTT.

The chain uses TRBV3-1 (or the pseudogene TRBV3-2) and TRBJ2-1; 9 bases agree with TRBD1. V shed 1 base, J shed 10 bases, and the junction held 14 bases outside the gene matches. Germline V gene data show CDR1 as LGHDT and CDR2 as YNNKEL (reference sequence). The CDR3 length is 17 residues. CDR3 residues: CASSQGGIYRGLREQFF. The CDR3 bases are TGTGCCAGCAGCCAAGGAGGGATCTACAGGGGGCTAAGGGAGCAGTTCTTC.

This rearrangement joins TRBV6-5 to TRBJ1-4; D uncertain. Germline CDR1 and CDR2: MNHEY and SVGAGI. The CDR3 totals 12 residues. Between the trimmed V and J ends, which lost 4 bases and 7 bases, there was a span of 7 bases. For the CDR3, the DNA is TGTGCCAGCAGTTTCTCCGGTGAAAAACTGTTTTTT. The encoded protein is CASSFSGEKLFF.

The chain combines TRBV5-4 with TRBJ2-3; D unclear. The V end was cut by 2 bases, the J end by 1 base, with 11 bases between. The CDR3 totals 15 residues. Germline V lookup: CDR1 SGHNT, CDR2 YYREEE (reference sequence). This CDR3 reads CASSFGGRGTDTQYF. CDR3 DNA sequence: TGTGCCAGCAGCTTTGGCGGACGAGGCACAGATACGCAGTATTTT.

A single count supports this clone. The rearrangement joins TRBV9 to TRBJ2-7, with 11 bases matching TRBD1. The V gene end was trimmed by 5 bases and the J gene end by 3 bases; junction bases not matched to a gene: 13. The length of the CDR3 is 17 residues. Germline loops: CDR1 SGDLS, CDR2 YYNGEE. The DNA of the CDR3 is TGTGCCAGCAGATTTCCCGGGAGGGGACAGGGGGACTACGAGCAGTACGTC. It translates to CASRFPGRGQGDYEQYV.

This clone is a singleton in its sample. The V call is TRBV5-1, the J call TRBJ2-5; 11 nucleotides line up with TRBD1. Germline CDR1 is SGHRS and CDR2 is YFSETQ. There are 16 residues in the CDR3. V was clipped by 4 bases and J by 6 bases; unmatched bases: 11. The CDR3 loop is CASSPVSGQGAQTQYF. CDR3 DNA: TGCGCCAGCAGCCCGGTTTCAGGACAGGGGGCGCAGACCCAGTACTTC.

This chain uses TRBV15 with TRBJ1-1; D perhaps matches TRBD1 (6 bases). CDR3 size: 16 residues. Trimming pared 0 bases from V and 4 bases from J, leaving 15 bases between. Per the germline V gene, CDR1 is LNHNV and CDR2 is YYDKDF (reference sequence). The CDR3 protein is CATSRDNGGARTEAFF. In DNA, the CDR3 is TGTGCCACCAGCAGAGATAACGGGGGCGCGCGCACTGAAGCTTTCTTT.

The chain recombines TRBV15 with TRBJ2-7, with D unresolved. The CDR3 extends over 17 amino acids. V gave up 2 bases and J gave up 2 bases, with 19 bases separating them. Germline CDR1 and CDR2: LNHNV and YYDKDF (reference sequence). For the CDR3, the DNA is TGTGCCACCAGCAGAATTTATACCTACGACTTTGCCTACGAGCAGTACGTC. Translating gives CATSRIYTYDFAYEQYV.

This clone was detected once. The gene calls are TRBV7-2 and TRBJ1-6, with D maybe TRBD1 (5 bases). V dropped 4 bases and J dropped 5 bases, with 12 bases sitting between them. CDR3 length equals 15 residues. CDR1 SGHTA and CDR2 FQGNSA come from the germline V gene. CDR3 nucleotide sequence: TGTGCCAGCAGCTCACGGGACGGGAATAATTCACCCCTCCACTTT. It yields the protein CASSSRDGNNSPLHF.

V usage is TRBV2 and J usage is TRBJ1-2; D gene uncertain. Germline loops: CDR1 SNHLY, CDR2 FYNNEI. This CDR3 is 14 amino acids long. Trimming pared 3 bases from V and 5 bases from J, leaving 13 bases between. In DNA form, the CDR3 reads TGTGCCAGCAGTGACCCCCCCCCAGATTATGGCTACACCTTC. Residues: CASSDPPPDYGYTF.

The genes are TRBV30 and TRBJ1-5; a weak D match, TRBD1 (6 bases). The germline V and J ends were trimmed by 2 bases and 2 bases, with 16 bases remaining between them. Germline V gives CDR1 GTSNPN, CDR2 SVGIG (reference sequence). The CDR3 runs to 16 residues. The CDR3 here is CAWSKAGALGNQPQHF. In nucleotides, the CDR3 is TGTGCCTGGAGTAAGGCGGGGGCATTAGGCAATCAGCCCCAGCATTTT.

This clone has more than one count but fewer than ten. The J gene is TRBJ1-4, the V gene TRBV4-1, with D unresolved. Germline V lookup: CDR1 MGHRA, CDR2 YSYEKL. V was trimmed by 0 bases and J by 7 bases, leaving 12 bases between them. This CDR3 is 15 amino acids long. The CDR3 sequence: CASSQDLGLGEKLFF. The CDR3 DNA sequence: TGCGCCAGCAGCCAAGATCTGGGATTAGGTGAAAAACTGTTTTTT.

The CDR3 nucleotides are TGTGCCAGCAGCTTATCCAGCTCTGGAAACACCATATATTTT. Protein product: CASSLSSSGNTIYF. The chain uses TRBV7-2 and TRBJ1-3; D unclear. Trimming took off 2 bases at V and 0 bases at J, with 5 bases between the two ends. The CDR3 is made up of 14 amino acids. Germline CDR1 reads SGHTA; CDR2 reads FQGNSA.

V and J are TRBV28 and TRBJ1-3; tentative D call: TRBD1 (6 bases). CDR3 length equals 15 residues. CDR1 MDHEN and CDR2 SYDVKM come from the germline V gene. The V and J ends lost 3 bases and 8 bases respectively, with 17 bases between them. The CDR3 reads CASSLRGMIVDTIYF. In DNA form, the CDR3 reads TGTGCCAGCAGTTTGAGGGGGATGATCGTAGACACCATATATTTT.

The chain recombines TRBV5-4 with TRBJ1-2, with unresolved D. V shed 2 bases and J shed 2 bases, with 7 bases lying between them. This CDR3 is 13 amino acids long. The germline V gene encodes CDR1 SGHNT and CDR2 YYREEE (reference sequence). In DNA form, the CDR3 reads TGTGCCAGCAGCTTTTCGAAAAACTATGGCTACACCTTC. Translation gives CASSFSKNYGYTF.

This sequence joins TRBV9 and TRBJ2-5; tentatively, D is TRBD2 (6 bases). From germline, CDR1 is SGDLS and CDR2 YYNGEE. This CDR3 region has 15 residues. Trimming stripped 2 bases from V and 2 bases from J, with 13 bases between. Here the CDR3 DNA reads TGTGCCAGCAGCGTTATGGGGGGTGGGCAAGAGACCCAGTACTTC. Encoded protein: CASSVMGGGQETQYF.

This clone was seen a single time. The chain couples TRBV5-6 to TRBJ1-3, with TRBD1 as a possible D gene (6 bases). Germline loops: CDR1 SGHDT, CDR2 YYEEEE. The ends were cut back, 1 base at V and 0 bases at J, with 11 bases in the middle. The CDR3 is 16 residues long. CDR3 bases: TGTGCCAGCAGCTTGAGGGGGGCCAGCTCTGGAAACACCATATATTTT. Encoded protein: CASSLRGASSGNTIYF.

The genes are TRBV5-8 and TRBJ2-7; D remains unclear. The V and J ends lost 0 bases and 9 bases respectively, with 13 bases between them. Germline CDR1 reads SGHTS; CDR2 reads YDEGEE. The CDR3 length is 13 residues. The CDR3 spells CASSLEPLMGQYV. DNA of the CDR3: TGTGCCAGCAGCTTGGAACCTCTTATGGGGCAGTACGTC.

The chain couples TRBV9 to TRBJ2-5, with TRBD1 matching 10 bases. The CDR3 spans 17 residues. The germline gives CDR1 SGDLS, CDR2 YYNGEE. V lost 4 bases and J lost 1; bases outside the gene matches: 10. DNA for the CDR3: TGTGCCAGCAGCTTAGTTGGGACAGGGGCCCTCCAAGAGACCCAGTACTTC. Translation: CASSLVGTGALQETQYF.

The V and J genes are TRBV6-1 and TRBJ1-1; possible D gene TRBD1, 5 bases. The CDR3 runs 15 residues. The germline V and J ends were trimmed by 2 bases and 3 bases, with 13 bases remaining between them. Germline V CDR1 and CDR2: MNHNS, SASEGT. The CDR3 DNA follows: TGTGCCAGCAGTGAACAGGGTGTCAGTTACACTGAAGCTTTCTTT. As protein: CASSEQGVSYTEAFF.

In its sample, this clone was seen a few times. The chain employs TRBV24-1 and TRBJ1-5, with TRBD1 matching 8 bases. CDR3 length: 15 amino acids. The V segment lost 3 bases and the J segment 7 bases; nucleotides outside the gene matches: 7. The germline CDR1 and CDR2 sequences are KGHDR and SFDVKD. The CDR3 here is CATSDGDRPHQPQHF. In DNA, the CDR3 is TGTGCCACCAGTGATGGGGACAGGCCCCACCAGCCCCAGCATTTT.